This paragraph reports one TCR beta chain. Its antigen remains unidentified. Peptide-pool stimulation followed by sequencing identified expanded antigen-specific CD4+ clonotypes in the ViraFEST assay. The culture ran for around nine days, and then CD4+ T cells were isolated. Nucleocapsid antibody tests were negative, and the vaccine recipients had no prior SARS-CoV-2 infection. IL-2 medium supplanted half the medium on days 3 and 7. CDR3 length equals 12 residues. The germline V gene has CDR1 SGHTA and CDR2 FQGNSA. Trimming shortened V by 1 base and J by 5 bases, and 5 bases separated the two germline ends. The data are from a study of vaccination effects on CD4 cells after COVID-19. Study findings and constraints: There were few convalescent patients in the study and no early post-infection timepoints. Marked clonal contraction was seen late after vaccination (in both infection- and vaccine-induced clones).

Sequencing used immunoSEQ multiplex PCR; TCRdb keeps in-frame clones, though not all of them. The table records some 65,000 clones, more than 70% of them present only once. V gene TRBV7-2 combines with J gene TRBJ2-5; D might be TRBD2 (5 bases). The source is a human donor who received a COVID-19 vaccine. The sample in question was CD4+ T cells from PBMCs cultured with HCoV-NL63 spike peptides, obtained before COVID-19 vaccination. CDR3 loop: CASSLERETQYF. CDR3 coding DNA: TGTGCCAGCAGCTTAGAGCGGGAGACCCAGTACTTC.